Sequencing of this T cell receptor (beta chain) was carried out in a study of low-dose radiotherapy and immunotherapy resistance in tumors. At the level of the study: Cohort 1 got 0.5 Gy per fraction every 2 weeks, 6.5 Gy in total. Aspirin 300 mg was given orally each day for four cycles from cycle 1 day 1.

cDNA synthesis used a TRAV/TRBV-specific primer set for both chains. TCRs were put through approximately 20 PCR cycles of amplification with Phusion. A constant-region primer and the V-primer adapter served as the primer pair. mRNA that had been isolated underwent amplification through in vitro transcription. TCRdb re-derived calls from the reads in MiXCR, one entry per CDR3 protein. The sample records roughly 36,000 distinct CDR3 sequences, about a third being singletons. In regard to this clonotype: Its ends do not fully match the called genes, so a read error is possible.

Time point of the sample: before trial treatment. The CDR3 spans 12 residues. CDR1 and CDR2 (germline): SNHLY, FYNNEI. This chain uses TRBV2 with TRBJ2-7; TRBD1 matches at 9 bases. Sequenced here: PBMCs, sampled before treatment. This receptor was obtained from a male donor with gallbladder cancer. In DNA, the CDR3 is TGTGCCAGCGAAACATCCGGGACAGGGTATGACTTC. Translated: CASETSGTGYDF.